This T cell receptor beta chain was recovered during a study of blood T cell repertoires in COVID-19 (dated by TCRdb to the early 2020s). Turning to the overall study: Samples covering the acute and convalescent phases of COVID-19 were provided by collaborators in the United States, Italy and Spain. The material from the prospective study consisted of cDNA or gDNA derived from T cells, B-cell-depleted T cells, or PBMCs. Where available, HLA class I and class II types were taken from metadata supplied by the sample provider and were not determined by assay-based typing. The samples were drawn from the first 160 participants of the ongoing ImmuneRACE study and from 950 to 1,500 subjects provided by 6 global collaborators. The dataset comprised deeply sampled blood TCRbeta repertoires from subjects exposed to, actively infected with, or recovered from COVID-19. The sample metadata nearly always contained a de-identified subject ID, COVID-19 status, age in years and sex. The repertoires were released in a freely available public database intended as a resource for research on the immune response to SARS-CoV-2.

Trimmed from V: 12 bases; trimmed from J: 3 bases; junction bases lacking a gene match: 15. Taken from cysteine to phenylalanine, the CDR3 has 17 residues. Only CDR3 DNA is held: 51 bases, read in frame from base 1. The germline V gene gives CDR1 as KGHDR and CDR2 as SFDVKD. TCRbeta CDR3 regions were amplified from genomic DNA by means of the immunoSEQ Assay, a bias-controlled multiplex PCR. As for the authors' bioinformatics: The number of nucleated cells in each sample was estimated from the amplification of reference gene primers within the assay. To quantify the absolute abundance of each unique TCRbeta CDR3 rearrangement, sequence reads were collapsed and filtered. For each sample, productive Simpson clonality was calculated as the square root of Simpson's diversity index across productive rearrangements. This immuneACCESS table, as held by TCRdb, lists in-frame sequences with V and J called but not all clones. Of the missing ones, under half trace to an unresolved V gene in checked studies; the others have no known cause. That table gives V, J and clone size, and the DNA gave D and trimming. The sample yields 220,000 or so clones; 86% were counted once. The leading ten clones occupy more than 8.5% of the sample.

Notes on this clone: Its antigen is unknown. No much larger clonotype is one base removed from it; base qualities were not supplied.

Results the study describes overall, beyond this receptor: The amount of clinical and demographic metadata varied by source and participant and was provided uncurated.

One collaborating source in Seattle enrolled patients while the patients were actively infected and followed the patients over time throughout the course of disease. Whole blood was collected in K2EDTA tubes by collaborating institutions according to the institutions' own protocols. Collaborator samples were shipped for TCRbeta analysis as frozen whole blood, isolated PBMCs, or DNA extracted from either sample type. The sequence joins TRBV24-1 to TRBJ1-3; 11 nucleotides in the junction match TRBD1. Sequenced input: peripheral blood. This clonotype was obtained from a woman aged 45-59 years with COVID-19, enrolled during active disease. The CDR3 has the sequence CAVAGTGGLPGGNTIYF. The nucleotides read TGTGCCGTAGCGGGGACAGGGGGTCTTCCTGGTGGAAACACCATATATTTT.